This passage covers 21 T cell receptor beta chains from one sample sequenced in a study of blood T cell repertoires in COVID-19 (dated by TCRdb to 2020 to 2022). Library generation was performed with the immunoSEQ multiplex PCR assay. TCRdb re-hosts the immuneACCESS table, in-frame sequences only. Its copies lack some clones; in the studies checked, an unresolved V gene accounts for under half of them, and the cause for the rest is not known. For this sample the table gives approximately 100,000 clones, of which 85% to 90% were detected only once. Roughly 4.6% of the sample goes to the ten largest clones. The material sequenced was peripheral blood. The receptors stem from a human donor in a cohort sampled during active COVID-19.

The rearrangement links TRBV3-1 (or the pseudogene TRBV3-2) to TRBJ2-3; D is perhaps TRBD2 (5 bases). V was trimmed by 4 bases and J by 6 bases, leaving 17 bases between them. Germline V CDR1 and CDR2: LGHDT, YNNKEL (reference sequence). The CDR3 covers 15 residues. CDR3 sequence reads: CASSLKPSYWDTQYF. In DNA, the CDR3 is TGTGCCAGCAGCCTAAAGCCTAGCTATTGGGATACGCAGTATTTT.

CDR3 sequence: CASSLQGDIMSQHF. In DNA form, the CDR3 reads TGTGCCAGCAGTCTACAAGGGGACATCATGTCCCAGCATTTT. The genes are TRBV28 and TRBJ1-5; D might be TRBD1 (6 bases). Germline V gene lookup returns CDR1 MDHEN and CDR2 SYDVKM. Trimming stripped 5 bases from V and 11 bases from J, with 19 bases between. CDR3 length: 14 residues.

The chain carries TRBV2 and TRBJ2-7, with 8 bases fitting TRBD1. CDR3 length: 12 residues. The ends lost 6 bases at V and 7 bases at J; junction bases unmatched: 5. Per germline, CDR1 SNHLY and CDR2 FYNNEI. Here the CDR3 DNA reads TGTGCCAGCAGCCAGGGGGCGTGGGAGCAGTACTTC. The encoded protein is CASSQGAWEQYF.

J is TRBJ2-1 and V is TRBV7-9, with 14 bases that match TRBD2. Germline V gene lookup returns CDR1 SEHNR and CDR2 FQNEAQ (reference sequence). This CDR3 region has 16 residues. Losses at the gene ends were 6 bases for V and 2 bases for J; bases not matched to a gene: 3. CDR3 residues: CASRQTSGGAYNEQFF. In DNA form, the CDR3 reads TGTGCCAGCAGGCAGACTAGCGGGGGGGCCTACAATGAGCAGTTCTTC.

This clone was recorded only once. As DNA, the CDR3 is TGTGCCAGCAACAGACTAGCGGAGGAGCAGTTCTTC. Translated, it gives CASNRLAEEQFF. The chain couples TRBV2 to TRBJ2-1, with 9 bases identical to TRBD2. The junction had 5 bases not matched to a gene; V was cut back by 7 bases and J by 10 bases. Germline-derived CDR1 and CDR2 are SNHLY and FYNNEI. This CDR3 contains 12 residues.

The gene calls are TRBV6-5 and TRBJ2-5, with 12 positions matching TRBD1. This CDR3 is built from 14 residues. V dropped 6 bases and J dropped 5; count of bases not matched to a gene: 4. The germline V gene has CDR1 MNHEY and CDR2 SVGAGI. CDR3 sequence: CASSPGTGGETQYF. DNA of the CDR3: TGTGCCAGCAGCCCCGGGACAGGGGGCGAGACCCAGTACTTC.

The DNA of the CDR3 is TGTGCCAGCAGGGTAGCGGGTAACTCCTACAATGAGCAGTTCTTC. Translating it yields CASRVAGNSYNEQFF. The V gene is TRBV6-5, the J gene TRBJ2-1; TRBD2 matches 7 bases. J was trimmed by 0 bases and V by 6 bases; bases with no gene match: 5. CDR1 is MNHEY and CDR2 is SVGAGI in the germline V gene. This CDR3 is 15 amino acids long.

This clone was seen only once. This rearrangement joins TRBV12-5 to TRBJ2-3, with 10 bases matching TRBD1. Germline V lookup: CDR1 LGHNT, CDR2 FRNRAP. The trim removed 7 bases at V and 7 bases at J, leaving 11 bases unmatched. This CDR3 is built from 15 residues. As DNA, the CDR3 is TGTGCTAGTGACCCGGGACAGGGGAATGAGAATACGCAGTATTTT. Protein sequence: CASDPGQGNENTQYF.

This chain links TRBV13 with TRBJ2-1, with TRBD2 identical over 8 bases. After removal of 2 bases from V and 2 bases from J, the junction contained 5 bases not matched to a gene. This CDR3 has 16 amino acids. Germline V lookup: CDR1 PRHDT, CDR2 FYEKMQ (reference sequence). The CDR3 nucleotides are TGTGCCAGCAGCTTAAATTACGGGGGGGCCTACAATGAGCAGTTCTTC. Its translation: CASSLNYGGAYNEQFF.

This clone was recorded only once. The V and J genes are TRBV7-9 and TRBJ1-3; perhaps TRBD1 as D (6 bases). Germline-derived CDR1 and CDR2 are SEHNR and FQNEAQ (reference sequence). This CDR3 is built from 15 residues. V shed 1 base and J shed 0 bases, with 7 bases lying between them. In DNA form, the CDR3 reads TGTGCCAGCAGCTTAGGGGGGCTCTCTGGAAACACCATATATTTT. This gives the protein CASSLGGLSGNTIYF. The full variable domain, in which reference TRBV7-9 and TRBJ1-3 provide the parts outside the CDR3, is DTGVSQNPRHKITKRGQNVTFRCDPISEHNRLYWYRQTLGQGPEFLTYFQNEAQLEKSRLLSDRFSAERPKGSFSTLEIQRTEQGDSAMYLCASSLGGLSGNTIYFGEGSWLTVV.

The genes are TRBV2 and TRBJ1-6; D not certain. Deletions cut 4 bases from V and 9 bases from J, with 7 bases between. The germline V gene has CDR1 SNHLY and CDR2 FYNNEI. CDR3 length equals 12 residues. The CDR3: CASSVGASPLHF. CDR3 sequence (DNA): TGTGCCAGCAGTGTGGGAGCTTCACCCCTCCACTTT.

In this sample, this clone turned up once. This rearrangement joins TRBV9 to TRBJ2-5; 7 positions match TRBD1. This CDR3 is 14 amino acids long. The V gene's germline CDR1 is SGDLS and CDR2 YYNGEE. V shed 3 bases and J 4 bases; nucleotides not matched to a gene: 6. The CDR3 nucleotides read TGTGCCAGCAGCGATCCGAGGGACAGAGAGACCCAGTACTTC. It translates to CASSDPRDRETQYF. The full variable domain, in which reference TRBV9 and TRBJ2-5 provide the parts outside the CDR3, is DSGVTQTPKHLITATGQRVTLRCSPRSGDLSVYWYQQSLDQGLQFLIQYYNGEERAKGNILERFSAQQFPDLHSELNLSSLELGDSALYFCASSDPRDRETQYFGPGTRLLVL.

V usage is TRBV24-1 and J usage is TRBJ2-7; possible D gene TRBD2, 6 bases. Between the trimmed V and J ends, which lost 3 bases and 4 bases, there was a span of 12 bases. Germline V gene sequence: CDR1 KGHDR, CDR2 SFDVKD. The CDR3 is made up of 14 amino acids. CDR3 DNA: TGTGCCACCAGTGATCCCAGGAGCGGGTACGAGCAGTACTTC. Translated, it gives CATSDPRSGYEQYF.

The CDR3 here is CASSVPPYQGPNYGYTF. CDR3 bases: TGTGCCAGCAGCGTACCCCCGTACCAGGGCCCTAACTATGGCTACACCTTC. The genes are TRBV9 and TRBJ1-2, with D perhaps TRBD1 (5 bases). V lost 1 base, J lost 0 bases, and 16 bases lay in between. This CDR3 is built from 17 residues. The V gene's germline CDR1 is SGDLS and CDR2 YYNGEE.

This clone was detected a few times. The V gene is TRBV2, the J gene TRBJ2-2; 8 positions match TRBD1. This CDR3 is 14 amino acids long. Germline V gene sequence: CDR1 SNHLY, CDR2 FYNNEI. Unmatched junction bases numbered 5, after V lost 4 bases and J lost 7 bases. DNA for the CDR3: TGTGCCAGCAGTGGGATGGACAGGGTCGGGGAGCTGTTTTTT. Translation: CASSGMDRVGELFF.

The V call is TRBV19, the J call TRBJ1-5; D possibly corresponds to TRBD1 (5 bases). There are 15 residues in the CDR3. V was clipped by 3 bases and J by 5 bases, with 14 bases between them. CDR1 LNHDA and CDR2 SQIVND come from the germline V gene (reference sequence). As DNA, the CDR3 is TGTGCCAGTAGTATGGGGAGGGGTTGGGATCAGCCCCAGCATTTT. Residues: CASSMGRGWDQPQHF.

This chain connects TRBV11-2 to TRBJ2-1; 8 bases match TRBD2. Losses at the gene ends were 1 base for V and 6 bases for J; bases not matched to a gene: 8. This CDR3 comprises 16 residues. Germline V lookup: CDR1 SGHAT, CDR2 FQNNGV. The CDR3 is CASSLVRTAGGNEQFF. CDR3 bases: TGTGCCAGCAGCTTAGTGAGGACGGCGGGAGGCAATGAGCAGTTCTTC.

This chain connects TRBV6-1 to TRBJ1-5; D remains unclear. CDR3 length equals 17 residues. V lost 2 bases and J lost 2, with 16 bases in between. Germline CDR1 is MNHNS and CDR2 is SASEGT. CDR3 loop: CASSESTRTLGNQPQHF. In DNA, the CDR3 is TGTGCCAGCAGTGAATCCACTAGGACCTTGGGCAATCAGCCCCAGCATTTT.

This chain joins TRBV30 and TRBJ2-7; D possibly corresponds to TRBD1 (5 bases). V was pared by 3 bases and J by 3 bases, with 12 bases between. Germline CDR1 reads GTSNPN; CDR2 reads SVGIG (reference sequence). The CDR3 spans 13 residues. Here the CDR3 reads CAWRAGKGYEQYF. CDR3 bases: TGTGCCTGGAGGGCAGGGAAGGGCTACGAGCAGTACTTC. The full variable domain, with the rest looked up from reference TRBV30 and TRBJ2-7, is SQTIHQWPATLVQPVGSPLSLECTVEGTSNPNLYWYRQAAGRGLQLLFYSVGIGQISSEVPQNLSASRPQDRQFILSSKKLLLSDSGFYLCAWRAGKGYEQYFGPGTRLTVT.

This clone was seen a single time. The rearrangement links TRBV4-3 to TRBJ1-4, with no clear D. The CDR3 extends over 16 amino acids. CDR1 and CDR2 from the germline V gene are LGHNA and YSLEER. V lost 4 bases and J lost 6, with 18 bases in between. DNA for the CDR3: TGCGCCAGCAGCCCAAGCGGGGTCGCTCGGGATGAAAAACTGTTTTTT. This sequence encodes CASSPSGVARDEKLFF.

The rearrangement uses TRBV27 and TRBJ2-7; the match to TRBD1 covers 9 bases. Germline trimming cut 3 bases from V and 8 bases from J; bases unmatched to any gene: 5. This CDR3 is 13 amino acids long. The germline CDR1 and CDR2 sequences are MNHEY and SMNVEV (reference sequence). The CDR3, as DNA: TGTGCCAGCAGTTTGACAGGGGGTGACAAGCAGTACTTC. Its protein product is CASSLTGGDKQYF.